The text below deals with one T cell receptor (beta chain). The data were obtained in a study of cytomegalovirus exposure and HLA in healthy donors. PCR employed 60 Vbeta and 13 Jbeta primers. The method was immunoSEQ multiplex PCR; TCRdb's version includes in-frame clones alone and lacks a portion of them. The sample has around 90,000 clones; about four fifths are singletons. Per germline, CDR1 SGHRS and CDR2 YFSETQ. Trimming left V 0 bases short and J 6 bases short, with 13 bases between. The CDR3 is 15 residues long. The receptor comes from a human donor in good health. The chain combines TRBV5-1 with TRBJ2-1, with D perhaps TRBD2 (5 bases). The sample taken for sequencing was PBMCs. The CDR3 region has the DNA TGCGCCAGCAGCTTGGCTGGCGGGCCGCCCAATGAGCAGTTCTTC. Amino acids: CASSLAGGPPNEQFF.